A selection of T cell receptor beta chains follows, all from one sample in a study of cytomegalovirus exposure and HLA in healthy donors. TCRdb's copy holds only in-frame clones and misses some; the assay was immunoSEQ multiplex PCR. This sample's clone table lists about 200,000 clones. The source material was PBMCs. These TCRs come from a girl aged 2-10 years in good health and CMV-seropositive. Each CDR3 is given with its conserved first and last residue. D genes are given only for firm matches.

v_gene: TRBV7-8
d_gene: TRBD1
j_gene: TRBJ1-1
CDR3aa: CASSLDRAEAFF
CDR3nt: TGTGCCAGCAGCCTAGACAGGGCTGAAGCTTTCTTT

v_gene: TRBV2
d_gene: .
j_gene: TRBJ1-2
CDR3aa: CASSEETANYGYTF
CDR3nt: TGTGCCAGCAGTGAAGAAACGGCTAACTATGGCTACACCTTC

v_gene: TRBV25-1
d_gene: .
j_gene: TRBJ1-2
CDR3aa: CASRTKNYGYTF
CDR3nt: TGTGCCAGCAGGACAAAAAACTATGGCTACACCTTC

v_gene: TRBV14
d_gene: .
j_gene: TRBJ2-7
CDR3aa: CASSLRVFYEQYF
CDR3nt: TGTGCCAGCAGCCTCAGGGTGTTCTACGAGCAGTACTTC

v_gene: TRBV29-1
d_gene: .
j_gene: TRBJ2-7
CDR3aa: CSVDLAGKGSYEQYF
CDR3nt: TGCAGCGTTGATTTGGCAGGGAAAGGGTCCTACGAGCAGTACTTC

v_gene: TRBV7-2
d_gene: .
j_gene: TRBJ2-7
CDR3aa: CASSLRPLVGLDGEQYF
CDR3nt: TGTGCCAGCAGCTTAAGACCGCTTGTGGGGCTAGATGGCGAGCAGTACTTC

v_gene: TRBV25-1
d_gene: TRBD1
j_gene: TRBJ2-1
CDR3aa: CASRDRQPYNEQFF
CDR3nt: TGTGCCAGCAGGGACAGGCAACCTTACAATGAGCAGTTCTTC

v_gene: TRBV13
d_gene: .
j_gene: TRBJ2-6
CDR3aa: CASSLGLGHLNSGANVLTF
CDR3nt: TGTGCCAGCAGCTTAGGCCTGGGACACCTCAACTCTGGGGCCAACGTCCTGACTTTC

v_gene: TRBV6-6
d_gene: .
j_gene: TRBJ2-7
CDR3aa: CASSLVGTKNEQYF
CDR3nt: TGTGCCAGCAGCCTAGTTGGGACAAAAAACGAGCAGTACTTC

v_gene: TRBV10-3
d_gene: TRBD1
j_gene: TRBJ1-5
CDR3aa: CAIRGTGEHQPQHF
CDR3nt: TGTGCCATCAGGGGGACAGGGGAACATCAGCCCCAGCATTTT

v_gene: TRBV28
d_gene: .
j_gene: TRBJ1-1
CDR3aa: CASSLPDPRGSEAFF
CDR3nt: TGTGCCAGCAGTTTACCCGACCCTAGGGGCAGCGAAGCTTTCTTT

v_gene: TRBV4-1
d_gene: .
j_gene: TRBJ2-7
CDR3aa: CASSQGAGSEQYF
CDR3nt: TGCGCCAGCAGCCAGGGGGCAGGGAGCGAGCAGTACTTC

v_gene: TRBV25-1
d_gene: .
j_gene: TRBJ2-5
CDR3aa: CASSEPGQETQYF
CDR3nt: TGTGCCAGCAGTGAACCGGGACAAGAGACCCAGTACTTC

v_gene: TRBV19
d_gene: TRBD2
j_gene: TRBJ2-1
CDR3aa: CASSPGLVYNEQFF
CDR3nt: TGTGCCAGTAGTCCAGGACTAGTTTACAATGAGCAGTTCTTC

v_gene: TRBV12-2
d_gene: .
j_gene: TRBJ1-4
CDR3aa: CASRFNRGEKLFF
CDR3nt: TGTGCAAGTCGCTTTAACAGGGGCGAAAAACTGTTTTTT

v_gene: TRBV18
d_gene: TRBD1
j_gene: TRBJ1-2
CDR3aa: CASSPRGIGGYGYTF
CDR3nt: TGTGCCAGCTCACCCAGGGGGATCGGCGGCTATGGCTACACCTTC

v_gene: TRBV7-8
d_gene: .
j_gene: TRBJ1-1
CDR3aa: CASSLVQNTEAFF
CDR3nt: TGTGCCAGCAGCTTAGTACAGAACACTGAAGCTTTCTTT

v_gene: TRBV19
d_gene: TRBD2
j_gene: TRBJ2-2
CDR3aa: CASSIEGGHTGELFF
CDR3nt: TGTGCCAGTAGTATTGAGGGAGGGCACACCGGGGAGCTGTTTTTT

v_gene: TRBV5-1
d_gene: .
j_gene: TRBJ1-4
CDR3aa: CASSLLTVNEKLFF
CDR3nt: TGCGCCAGCAGCTTATTAACAGTTAATGAAAAACTGTTTTTT

v_gene: TRBV6-5
d_gene: .
j_gene: TRBJ1-4
CDR3aa: CASSPGIEGEKLFF
CDR3nt: TGTGCCAGCAGCCCCGGGATCGAGGGTGAAAAACTGTTTTTT

v_gene: TRBV9
d_gene: TRBD2
j_gene: TRBJ2-7
CDR3aa: CASSQGAGPSYEQYF
CDR3nt: TGTGCCAGCAGCCAAGGAGCGGGGCCCTCCTACGAGCAGTACTTC

v_gene: TRBV12-5
d_gene: TRBD1
j_gene: TRBJ2-1
CDR3aa: CASGFPPPGQGASQAQFF
CDR3nt: TGTGCTAGTGGTTTCCCCCCCCCGGGACAGGGGGCGTCACAGGCGCAGTTCTTC

v_gene: TRBV7-9
d_gene: .
j_gene: TRBJ1-2
CDR3aa: CASSLESGRENGYTF
CDR3nt: TGTGCCAGCAGCTTAGAGTCAGGAAGAGAAAATGGCTACACCTTC

v_gene: TRBV27
d_gene: TRBD2
j_gene: TRBJ2-7
CDR3aa: CASTSTAGRLAGGEQYF
CDR3nt: TGTGCCAGCACCTCAACGGCGGGGCGGCTAGCGGGAGGCGAGCAGTACTTC

v_gene: TRBV2
d_gene: .
j_gene: TRBJ2-1
CDR3aa: CASITGVNEQFF
CDR3nt: TGTGCCAGCATTACGGGAGTAAATGAGCAGTTCTTC

v_gene: TRBV19
d_gene: TRBD2
j_gene: TRBJ2-7
CDR3aa: CASTAGGGQSYEQYF
CDR3nt: TGTGCCAGTACCGCGGGAGGTGGGCAGTCCTACGAGCAGTACTTC

v_gene: TRBV29-1
d_gene: .
j_gene: TRBJ1-1
CDR3aa: CSVEVAGRLITEAFF
CDR3nt: TGCAGCGTTGAAGTGGCAGGTCGGTTGATAACTGAAGCTTTCTTT

v_gene: TRBV14
d_gene: TRBD2
j_gene: TRBJ2-3
CDR3aa: CASGGSDPPPLTDTQYF
CDR3nt: TGTGCCAGCGGCGGGAGTGACCCGCCCCCGCTCACAGATACGCAGTATTTT

v_gene: TRBV2
d_gene: TRBD1
j_gene: TRBJ1-5
CDR3aa: CASSQTGGGNQPQHF
CDR3nt: TGTGCCAGCAGTCAAACAGGGGGCGGCAATCAGCCCCAGCATTTT

v_gene: TRBV6-6
d_gene: .
j_gene: TRBJ1-5
CDR3aa: CASSYPPMGGDQPQHF
CDR3nt: TGTGCCAGCAGTTACCCCCCGATGGGGGGGGATCAGCCCCAGCATTTT

v_gene: TRBV6-1
d_gene: TRBD2
j_gene: TRBJ2-5
CDR3aa: CASRREDGTQYF
CDR3nt: TGTGCCAGTCGGCGGGAGGATGGGACCCAGTACTTC

v_gene: TRBV27
d_gene: .
j_gene: TRBJ2-5
CDR3aa: CASSFGGSGRETQYF
CDR3nt: TGTGCCAGCAGTTTTGGGGGGAGTGGGAGGGAGACCCAGTACTTC

v_gene: TRBV27
d_gene: TRBD1
j_gene: TRBJ2-7
CDR3aa: CASTWTGGKGRYEQYF
CDR3nt: TGTGCCAGCACCTGGACAGGGGGCAAGGGACGGTACGAGCAGTACTTC

v_gene: TRBV7-9
d_gene: .
j_gene: TRBJ2-7
CDR3aa: CASSFSRYSYEQYF
CDR3nt: TGTGCCAGCAGCTTTTCCAGGTACTCCTACGAGCAGTACTTC

v_gene: TRBV6-6
d_gene: TRBD1
j_gene: TRBJ1-2
CDR3aa: CASSSDRGGYTF
CDR3nt: TGTGCCAGCAGCTCGGACAGGGGAGGCTACACCTTC

v_gene: TRBV18
d_gene: .
j_gene: TRBJ2-1
CDR3aa: CASSPQRDSNNEQFF
CDR3nt: TGTGCCAGCTCACCGCAAAGGGACTCGAACAATGAGCAGTTCTTC

v_gene: TRBV7-2
d_gene: .
j_gene: TRBJ2-7
CDR3aa: CASSLGGQIYEQYF
CDR3nt: TGTGCCAGCAGCCTGGGGGGACAGATCTACGAGCAGTACTTC

v_gene: TRBV4-2
d_gene: TRBD2
j_gene: TRBJ2-3
CDR3aa: CASSQDQVSGITDTQYF
CDR3nt: TGTGCCAGCAGCCAAGATCAAGTTAGCGGGATAACAGATACGCAGTATTTT

v_gene: TRBV18
d_gene: TRBD1
j_gene: TRBJ1-2
CDR3aa: CASSPYTGDLGGYTF
CDR3nt: TGTGCCAGCTCCCCTTATACAGGGGACCTGGGGGGCTACACCTTC

v_gene: TRBV4-2
d_gene: TRBD2
j_gene: TRBJ2-1
CDR3aa: CASSQEGLAGDEQFF
CDR3nt: TGTGCCAGCAGCCAAGAGGGACTAGCGGGAGATGAGCAGTTCTTC

v_gene: TRBV7-6
d_gene: .
j_gene: TRBJ2-7
CDR3aa: CASSFRAGPGEQYF
CDR3nt: TGTGCCAGCAGCTTTAGGGCGGGGCCCGGCGAGCAGTACTTC

v_gene: TRBV2
d_gene: .
j_gene: TRBJ2-3
CDR3aa: CASSEASTDTQYF
CDR3nt: TGTGCCAGCAGTGAGGCTAGCACAGATACGCAGTATTTT

v_gene: TRBV7-2
d_gene: TRBD1
j_gene: TRBJ1-1
CDR3aa: CASSLAKPGQGQNTEAFF
CDR3nt: TGTGCCAGCAGCTTAGCTAAGCCGGGACAGGGTCAGAACACTGAAGCTTTCTTT

v_gene: TRBV19
d_gene: .
j_gene: TRBJ2-3
CDR3aa: CASSIGGPDTQYF
CDR3nt: TGTGCCAGTAGTATAGGAGGCCCAGATACGCAGTATTTT

v_gene: TRBV7-9
d_gene: .
j_gene: TRBJ2-7
CDR3aa: CASSALQGTFSYEQYF
CDR3nt: TGTGCCAGCAGCGCACTTCAGGGGACCTTCTCCTACGAGCAGTACTTC

v_gene: TRBV10-1
d_gene: .
j_gene: TRBJ2-7
CDR3aa: CASSEGGAAGGEQYF
CDR3nt: TGCGCCAGCAGTGAGGGGGGGGCAGCTGGGGGCGAGCAGTACTTC

v_gene: TRBV27
d_gene: .
j_gene: TRBJ2-1
CDR3aa: CASSKGLPVYNEQFF
CDR3nt: TGTGCCAGCTCAAAGGGGCTACCCGTCTACAATGAGCAGTTCTTC

v_gene: TRBV7-9
d_gene: .
j_gene: TRBJ2-2
CDR3aa: CASSLLELFF
CDR3nt: TGTGCCAGCAGCTTATTAGAGCTGTTTTTT

v_gene: TRBV28
d_gene: .
j_gene: TRBJ1-2
CDR3aa: CASSPMAGSTYGYTF
CDR3nt: TGTGCCAGCAGTCCCATGGCGGGGAGCACCTATGGCTACACCTTC